This is a list of T cell receptor beta chains from one sample in a study of OX40 agonist ivuxolimab in advanced cancers. Data came from immunoSEQ multiplex PCR; TCRdb stores just in-frame clones and leaves some out. The data contain about 99,000 clones, approximately 95% of them singletons. This specimen consisted of CD4+ or CD8+ T cells sorted from blood, obtained in a trial of the OX40 agonist ivuxolimab. The receptors here all came from an adult with an advanced solid tumor such as melanoma, head and neck, liver or kidney cancer. The CDR3 runs from the conserved cysteine through the conserved F or W. D genes are given only for firm matches. Rows may omit the clone size; those that give it use once, few, many or a size class.

clone_size: NA
d_call: TRBD1
cdr3_length: 14
j_call: TRBJ1-1
v_call: TRBV19
cdr3_aa: CASSPGQGNTEAFF
cdr3_nt: TGTGCCAGTAGCCCGGGACAGGGTAACACTGAAGCTTTCTTT

clone_size: NA
d_call: NA
cdr3_length: 12
j_call: TRBJ2-7
v_call: TRBV19
cdr3_aa: CASSRGAYEQYF
cdr3_nt: TGTGCCAGTAGTAGGGGGGCTTACGAGCAGTACTTC

clone_size: NA
d_call: NA
cdr3_length: 13
j_call: TRBJ2-7
v_call: TRBV27
cdr3_aa: CASSPSGTYEQYF
cdr3_nt: TGTGCCAGCAGTCCGAGTGGTACCTACGAGCAGTACTTC

clone_size: NA
d_call: NA
cdr3_length: 13
j_call: TRBJ2-1
v_call: TRBV27
cdr3_aa: CATSLTSYNEQFF
cdr3_nt: TGTGCCACCTCCCTGACAAGTTACAATGAGCAGTTCTTC

clone_size: NA
d_call: NA
cdr3_length: 11
j_call: TRBJ2-2
v_call: TRBV11-2
cdr3_aa: CASTYTGELFF
cdr3_nt: TGTGCCAGCACGTACACCGGGGAGCTGTTTTTT

clone_size: NA
d_call: NA
cdr3_length: 11
j_call: TRBJ2-3
v_call: TRBV7-8
cdr3_aa: CASRDTDTQYF
cdr3_nt: TGTGCCAGCAGGGATACAGATACGCAGTATTTT

clone_size: NA
d_call: NA
cdr3_length: 13
j_call: TRBJ1-2
v_call: TRBV28
cdr3_aa: CASSPRLAYGYTF
cdr3_nt: TGTGCCAGCAGTCCCCGACTTGCCTATGGCTACACCTTC

clone_size: NA
d_call: TRBD2
cdr3_length: 14
j_call: TRBJ2-2
v_call: TRBV7-9
cdr3_aa: CASSSGLAAGELFF
cdr3_nt: TGTGCCAGCAGCTCCGGACTAGCGGCCGGGGAGCTGTTTTTT

clone_size: NA
d_call: NA
cdr3_length: 15
j_call: TRBJ2-5
v_call: TRBV27
cdr3_aa: CASSLSQDNQETQYF
cdr3_nt: TGTGCCAGCAGTTTATCGCAAGACAATCAAGAGACCCAGTACTTC

clone_size: NA
d_call: TRBD2
cdr3_length: 14
j_call: TRBJ2-3
v_call: TRBV27
cdr3_aa: CASSLTSGSGTQYF
cdr3_nt: TGTGCCAGCAGTTTGACTAGCGGGAGTGGGACGCAGTATTTT

clone_size: NA
d_call: TRBD2
cdr3_length: 18
j_call: TRBJ2-3
v_call: TRBV7-2
cdr3_aa: CASRNGLAGPSSTDTQYF
cdr3_nt: TGTGCCAGCAGGAACGGACTAGCGGGACCCTCTAGCACAGATACGCAGTATTTT

clone_size: NA
d_call: NA
cdr3_length: 14
j_call: TRBJ2-1
v_call: TRBV5-6
cdr3_aa: CASSPAGSYNEQFF
cdr3_nt: TGTGCCAGCAGCCCCGCCGGGTCGTACAATGAGCAGTTCTTC

clone_size: once
d_call: NA
cdr3_length: 13
j_call: TRBJ1-4
v_call: TRBV5-6
cdr3_aa: CASSLAREEKLFF
cdr3_nt: TGTGCCAGCAGCTTGGCCAGAGAAGAAAAACTGTTTTTT

clone_size: NA
d_call: TRBD2
cdr3_length: 16
j_call: TRBJ2-3
v_call: TRBV15
cdr3_aa: CATSRGVSGLTDTQYF
cdr3_nt: TGTGCCACCAGCAGAGGGGTTAGCGGGCTCACAGATACGCAGTATTTT

clone_size: NA
d_call: TRBD1
cdr3_length: 14
j_call: TRBJ1-2
v_call: TRBV27
cdr3_aa: CASSLQSQGYGYTF
cdr3_nt: TGTGCCAGCAGTCTCCAGTCACAGGGGTATGGCTACACCTTC

clone_size: once
d_call: NA
cdr3_length: 18
j_call: TRBJ2-7
v_call: TRBV13
cdr3_aa: CASSSTGVRGPGVYEQYF
cdr3_nt: TGTGCCAGCAGCTCCACAGGGGTGCGGGGGCCTGGCGTCTACGAGCAGTACTTC

clone_size: NA
d_call: TRBD1
cdr3_length: 15
j_call: TRBJ1-5
v_call: TRBV27
cdr3_aa: CASSEGTGPDQPQHF
cdr3_nt: TGTGCCAGCAGCGAGGGGACAGGGCCGGACCAGCCCCAGCATTTT

clone_size: NA
d_call: NA
cdr3_length: 11
j_call: TRBJ2-7
v_call: TRBV7-9
cdr3_aa: CASSSPGEQYF
cdr3_nt: TGTGCCAGCAGCTCACCAGGCGAGCAGTACTTC

clone_size: NA
d_call: TRBD1
cdr3_length: 13
j_call: TRBJ1-2
v_call: TRBV29-1
cdr3_aa: CSAWDSTLYGYTF
cdr3_nt: TGCAGCGCCTGGGACAGTACCTTGTATGGCTACACCTTC

clone_size: NA
d_call: TRBD2
cdr3_length: 17
j_call: TRBJ2-2
v_call: TRBV2
cdr3_aa: CASSPIAGGRRTGELFF
cdr3_nt: TGTGCCAGCAGCCCCATAGCGGGAGGGCGACGGACCGGGGAGCTGTTTTTT

clone_size: many
d_call: TRBD1
cdr3_length: 14
j_call: TRBJ2-7
v_call: TRBV11-2
cdr3_aa: CASSRAGGPEEQYF
cdr3_nt: TGTGCCAGCAGCCGTGCAGGGGGCCCAGAGGAGCAGTACTTC

clone_size: NA
d_call: TRBD1
cdr3_length: 14
j_call: TRBJ1-5
v_call: TRBV28
cdr3_aa: CASSLDRAGQPQHF
cdr3_nt: TGTGCCAGCAGTTTAGACAGGGCGGGTCAGCCCCAGCATTTT

clone_size: once
d_call: TRBD2
cdr3_length: 14
j_call: TRBJ2-3
v_call: TRBV10-3
cdr3_aa: CAISSGLAGDTQYF
cdr3_nt: TGTGCCATCAGCTCGGGACTAGCGGGAGATACGCAGTATTTT